This is a list of T cell receptor beta chains from one sample in a study of T cell responses to AZD1222 COVID-19 vaccine. Assay: immunoSEQ multiplex PCR; the TCRdb copy retains only in-frame clones and omits some. The sample consists of approximately 110,000 clones, roughly 86% of them appearing once. Sequencing used peripheral blood, obtained on day 0 of AZD1222 vaccination. Every receptor here comes from an adult in good health. Each CDR3 is given with its conserved first and last residue. The order of the fields is J gene, V gene, clone size, CDR3 protein. Where a row states a size, it is once, few, many or the class of an expanded clone; other rows omit it.

J: TRBJ2-3
V: TRBV6-5
size: .
CDR3: CASRKIAPSTDTQYF

J: TRBJ2-5
V: TRBV7-2
size: few
CDR3: CASLLAGAGTQYF

J: TRBJ2-3
V: TRBV10-1
size: .
CDR3: CASSESGQGTDTQYF

J: TRBJ2-3
V: TRBV3-1/TRBV3-2
size: .
CDR3: CASSQGGLVTDTQYF

J: TRBJ1-1
V: TRBV19
size: .
CDR3: CAAGGTGGDTEAFF

J: TRBJ1-6
V: TRBV19
size: .
CDR3: CATPDRRKRSYNSPLHF

J: TRBJ2-3
V: TRBV5-3
size: .
CDR3: CARSPGTSFDPDTQYF

J: TRBJ2-5
V: TRBV10-3
size: .
CDR3: CAIRGGPQETQYF

J: TRBJ2-2
V: TRBV9
size: .
CDR3: CASSATRGGVAGELFF

J: TRBJ1-1
V: TRBV5-6
size: .
CDR3: CASSLLNTEAFF

J: TRBJ2-3
V: TRBV6-5
size: .
CDR3: CASSYSATDTQYF

J: TRBJ2-7
V: TRBV19
size: .
CDR3: CASSLWTGAVEQYF

J: TRBJ2-3
V: TRBV6-1
size: .
CDR3: CASSELALGIDTQYF

J: TRBJ1-5
V: TRBV28
size: .
CDR3: CASSPTGRGRNQPQHF

J: TRBJ2-1
V: TRBV6-4
size: .
CDR3: CASSDKGEGSNEQFF

J: TRBJ2-5
V: TRBV5-1
size: .
CDR3: CASSPPGMQETQYF

J: TRBJ2-1
V: TRBV9
size: .
CDR3: CASSSTSGRTPYNEQFF

J: TRBJ2-1
V: TRBV11-2
size: .
CDR3: CASSLDLASYNEQFF

J: TRBJ1-3
V: TRBV6-5
size: .
CDR3: CAGGQGVGNTIYF

J: TRBJ1-5
V: TRBV6-2/TRBV6-3
size: .
CDR3: CASSYLGQGNQPQHF

J: TRBJ2-1
V: TRBV27
size: .
CDR3: CASRASGGVNEQFF

J: TRBJ1-6
V: TRBV6-1
size: .
CDR3: CASSDRQAYNSPLHF

J: TRBJ1-3
V: TRBV28
size: .
CDR3: CASSSPGQGVVGYGNTIYF

J: TRBJ2-3
V: TRBV6-6
size: .
CDR3: CASRKQGEDTQYF

J: TRBJ1-4
V: TRBV5-1
size: .
CDR3: CASSFSDINEKLFF

J: TRBJ2-7
V: TRBV9
size: .
CDR3: CASSGGRGYEQYF

J: TRBJ1-3
V: TRBV28
size: .
CDR3: CASSVGTAGNTIYF

J: TRBJ1-1
V: TRBV19
size: .
CDR3: CASGQQDTEAFF

J: TRBJ1-5
V: TRBV2
size: .
CDR3: CASSVTEQPQHF

J: TRBJ2-2
V: TRBV5-8
size: .
CDR3: CASSLMPTGYTGELFF

J: TRBJ1-5
V: TRBV10-3
size: .
CDR3: CAISIAEDSNQPQHF

J: TRBJ2-5
V: TRBV28
size: .
CDR3: CASSPSLTGLETQYF

J: TRBJ2-7
V: TRBV7-2
size: .
CDR3: CASSPGYEQYF

J: TRBJ2-7
V: TRBV5-7
size: .
CDR3: CASSPGTHSSYEQYF

J: TRBJ2-5
V: TRBV29-1
size: .
CDR3: CSVDLAAGGVGQTQYF

J: TRBJ2-3
V: TRBV6-5
size: .
CDR3: CASSSRAGGGPDTQYF

J: TRBJ2-1
V: TRBV5-6
size: .
CDR3: CASSFPAGEVYEQFF

J: TRBJ2-2
V: TRBV10-3
size: .
CDR3: CAISIGWGNTGELFF

J: TRBJ2-3
V: TRBV12-3/TRBV12-4
size: .
CDR3: CASRPQGTDTQYF

J: TRBJ1-1
V: TRBV19
size: .
CDR3: CASTTVNTEAFF

J: TRBJ2-5
V: TRBV6-1
size: .
CDR3: CASSVVLTGAIQETQYF

J: TRBJ1-1
V: TRBV6-5
size: once
CDR3: CASSYSGRLTEAFF

J: TRBJ2-2
V: TRBV5-1
size: .
CDR3: CASSLLPESNTGELFF

J: TRBJ1-5
V: TRBV7-8
size: .
CDR3: CASSLSPTTNQPQHF

J: TRBJ1-2
V: TRBV9
size: .
CDR3: CASSVDIMRF

J: TRBJ1-4
V: TRBV28
size: .
CDR3: CASSPPGNTTTNEKLFF

J: TRBJ1-4
V: TRBV6-1
size: .
CDR3: CASSEWSGAREKLFF

J: TRBJ2-1
V: TRBV5-4
size: .
CDR3: CASSVTSGSGYEQFF

J: TRBJ1-1
V: TRBV3-1/TRBV3-2
size: .
CDR3: CASSQGGQRNTEAFF

J: TRBJ2-7
V: TRBV19
size: once
CDR3: CASSNQGTPYEQYF

J: TRBJ2-3
V: TRBV6-5
size: .
CDR3: CASSPLKATDTQYF

J: TRBJ2-1
V: TRBV7-8
size: once
CDR3: CASSLAGTSGGGEQFF

J: TRBJ1-2
V: TRBV9
size: .
CDR3: CASSSRQLGAMYGYTF

J: TRBJ2-5
V: TRBV4-1
size: .
CDR3: CASSQQSGTGGAAQYF

J: TRBJ1-5
V: TRBV29-1
size: .
CDR3: CSVVYGNSNQPQHF